This T cell receptor (beta chain) was documented in a study of blood T cell repertoires in COVID-19 (dated by TCRdb to 2018 to 2021). Background for the entire study: Samples covering the acute and convalescent phases of COVID-19 were provided by collaborators in the United States, Italy and Spain. Subjects who had been exposed to COVID-19, were actively infected with it, or had recovered from it provided the deeply sampled blood TCRbeta repertoires that made up the dataset. The samples were drawn from two sources: the first 160 participants of the ongoing ImmuneRACE study, and 1,000 to 1,500 subjects contributed by 6 global collaborators. Nearly every sample came with metadata listing a de-identified subject ID, COVID-19 status, age in years and sex. A freely available public database, intended as a resource for researchers studying the immune response to SARS-CoV-2, is where the repertoires were released. The material from the prospective study consisted of cDNA or gDNA derived from T cells, B-cell-depleted T cells, or PBMCs. Where HLA class I and class II types were available, the types were taken from metadata supplied by the sample provider, not from assay-based typing. Here is what the overall study found, with its caveats: The amount of clinical and demographic metadata varied by source and participant and was provided uncurated.

The immunoSEQ Assay, a bias-controlled multiplex PCR, was used to amplify TCRbeta CDR3 regions from genomic DNA. Turning to the authors' computational methods: The number of nucleated cells in each sample was estimated from the amplification of reference gene primers within the assay. Sequence reads were collapsed and filtered to measure the absolute abundance of every unique TCRbeta CDR3 rearrangement. Productive Simpson clonality was computed per sample as the square root of Simpson's diversity index over productive rearrangements. The immuneACCESS repertoire file appears here via TCRdb, limited to in-frame rearrangements. These files lack a portion of the clones; in checked studies, under half of the deficit traces to unresolved V genes, and the cause of the others is not known. That table gives V, J and clone size, and the DNA gave D and trimming. The sample profile shows under 450,000 clones; around 87% of them were found once. Roughly 1.4% of the sample is in the top ten clones.

Between the V and J ends, shortened by 0 bases and 9 bases respectively, the junction contains 12 bases. CDR1 and CDR2 were assigned from the germline V gene (reference sequence) as LNHNV and YYDKDF. Counted from cysteine to phenylalanine, this CDR3 has 15 amino acids. The sequence is cut down to CDR3 DNA, 45 bases in frame from base 1. On this clone: Its antigen is not yet known. No base qualities exist here, and no much larger clone lies one base off it.

In the prospective study, participants were about 18 to 95 years old, resided in about two dozen geographic areas of the United States, and were enrolled through a virtual design. In the prospective study, participants were assigned to cohorts based on the clinical history participants reported in a screening survey and a study questionnaire. Recovered participants in ImmuneRACE Cohort 3 were defined by two consecutive negative NP/OP PCR tests, clearance by a healthcare professional, or resolution of symptoms. Mobile phlebotomists in the prospective study collected whole blood, serum and a nasopharyngeal or oropharyngeal swab from every participant. Participants in the prospective study had the option to provide additional blood draws and questionnaires over an approximately 2-month period. Before DNA extraction, blood samples from the prospective study were shipped at room temperature or frozen.

The clonotype was recovered from a man aged 25-40 years who had recovered from COVID-19. The chain links TRBV15 with TRBJ1-6, and perhaps TRBD1 as D gene, on 5 matching bases. Specimen: PBMCs or T cells enriched from blood (not recorded which). In nucleotide form, the sequence is TGTGCCACCAGCAGAGATTTGGCAGGGCTTTCACCCCTCCACTTT. This sequence encodes CATSRDLAGLSPLHF.